Listed here are 30 T cell receptor beta chains from one sample, sequenced in a study of cytomegalovirus exposure and HLA in healthy donors. PCR amplification relied on 60 Vbeta primers (plus 13 Jbeta primers). Sequencing used immunoSEQ multiplex PCR; TCRdb keeps in-frame clones, though not all of them. The sample holds 200,000 or so clones, more than 70% seen once. Source material: PBMCs. These receptors were collected from a boy aged 5 to 17 in good health and CMV-seronegative.

The chain combines TRBV5-1 with TRBJ2-5, with a possible D match to TRBD2 (6 bases). V was pared by 4 bases and J by 4 bases, with 17 bases between. From germline, CDR1 is SGHRS and CDR2 YFSETQ. The CDR3 runs 15 residues. The CDR3 coding sequence is TGCGCCAGCAGCAGGCTGTCGGAGGGTGGAGAGACCCAGTACTTC. Amino acids: CASSRLSEGGETQYF.

This sequence joins TRBV7-9 and TRBJ2-5, with TRBD1 identical over 8 bases. Germline CDR1 reads SEHNR; CDR2 reads FQNEAQ (reference sequence). The CDR3 runs 15 residues. V lost 5 bases to trimming and J lost 5 bases; unmatched junction nucleotides: 10. The DNA for the CDR3 is TGTGCCAGCAGCCGCACGACAGGGGCTTCGGAGACCCAGTACTTC. It yields the protein CASSRTTGASETQYF.

CDR3 coding DNA: TGCGCCAGCAGCCAGGGCGGGGGTATGGGCAATCAGCCCCAGCATTTT. It codes for CASSQGGGMGNQPQHF. This chain links TRBV4-1 with TRBJ1-5; maybe TRBD1 (5 bases). Germline V gene lookup returns CDR1 MGHRA and CDR2 YSYEKL. The CDR3 is made up of 16 amino acids. Trimming removed 3 bases at V and 2 bases at J, with 14 bases between.

The chain is built from TRBV18 and TRBJ2-3, with TRBD1 identical over 7 bases. J gave up 2 bases and V 1 base, and 6 bases lay outside the gene matches. CDR3 size: 16 residues. Germline CDR1 and CDR2: KGHSH and LQKENI. CDR3 loop: CASSPRVGQNTDTQYF. In DNA form, the CDR3 reads TGTGCCAGCTCACCACGAGTGGGACAGAACACAGATACGCAGTATTTT. The full variable domain, with the rest looked up from reference TRBV18 and TRBJ2-3, is NAGVMQNPRHLVRRRGQEARLRCSPMKGHSHVYWYRQLPEEGLKFMVYLQKENIIDESGMPKERFSAEFPKEGPSILRIQQVVRGDSAAYFCASSPRVGQNTDTQYFGPGTRLTVL.

The chain links TRBV5-1 to TRBJ2-7, with 11 bases that match TRBD2. This CDR3 has 14 amino acids. Germline V gives CDR1 SGHRS, CDR2 YFSETQ. V trimming: 2 bases; J trimming: 3 bases; junction bases outside the gene matches: 1. CDR3 amino acids: CASSLLAGVYEQYF. As DNA, the CDR3 is TGCGCCAGCAGCTTACTAGCGGGGGTCTACGAGCAGTACTTC.

The genes are TRBV28 and TRBJ1-2, with TRBD1 identical over 9 bases. Germline V gives CDR1 MDHEN, CDR2 SYDVKM. The CDR3 extends over 16 amino acids. The junction had 14 bases not matched to a gene; V was cut back by 7 bases and J by 5 bases. CDR3 nucleotide sequence: TGTGCCAGCACCGTTAGCGGGACAGGGTCTATGTATGGCTACACCTTC. Protein product: CASTVSGTGSMYGYTF.

The V gene is TRBV18, the J gene TRBJ2-7; 7 bases fit TRBD2. Germline lookup yields CDR1 KGHSH and CDR2 LQKENI. The CDR3 runs to 16 residues. Trimming removed 6 bases from V and 4 bases from J; junction bases left unmatched: 15. The CDR3 DNA reads TGTGCCAGCTCCCCCGGCGTGGGAGGGGAAAAGTACGAGCAGTACTTC. Its translation: CASSPGVGGEKYEQYF. Supplemented by reference TRBV18 and TRBJ2-7, the full variable domain reads NAGVMQNPRHLVRRRGQEARLRCSPMKGHSHVYWYRQLPEEGLKFMVYLQKENIIDESGMPKERFSAEFPKEGPSILRIQQVVRGDSAAYFCASSPGVGGEKYEQYFGPGTRLTVT.

The genes are TRBV30 and TRBJ1-5; D is possibly TRBD1 (5 bases). This CDR3 is built from 15 residues. Trimming pared 2 bases from V and 0 bases from J, leaving 11 bases between. In germline, CDR1 is GTSNPN, CDR2 SVGIG (reference sequence). The CDR3 loop reads CAWSRGGYSNQPQHF. The DNA of the CDR3 is TGTGCCTGGAGTAGGGGAGGTTATAGCAATCAGCCCCAGCATTTT. The entire variable domain, with the rest obtained from reference TRBV30 and TRBJ1-5, is as follows: SQTIHQWPATLVQPVGSPLSLECTVEGTSNPNLYWYRQAAGRGLQLLFYSVGIGQISSEVPQNLSASRPQDRQFILSSKKLLLSDSGFYLCAWSRGGYSNQPQHFGDGTRLSIL.

The J gene is TRBJ1-1, the V gene TRBV5-1; 7 positions match TRBD1. Germline V gene lookup returns CDR1 SGHRS and CDR2 YFSETQ. V lost 4 bases, J lost 7 bases, and 7 bases stayed unmatched. CDR3 length: 13 residues. DNA of the CDR3: TGCGCCAGCAGCCATATCCGGGACAGTGAAGCTTTCTTT. Amino acids: CASSHIRDSEAFF.

The genes are TRBV18 and TRBJ2-2; 8 positions match TRBD1. This CDR3 is built from 15 residues. V trimming: 6 bases; J trimming: 6 bases; junction bases outside the gene matches: 9. CDR1 KGHSH and CDR2 LQKENI come from the germline V gene. The DNA of the CDR3 is TGTGCCAGCTCTCCGGGGGACAGGAGGGCCGGGGAGCTGTTTTTT. Protein sequence: CASSPGDRRAGELFF.

This rearrangement joins TRBV7-2 to TRBJ2-7, with 10 bases identical to TRBD1. From germline, CDR1 is SGHTA and CDR2 FQGNSA. The J segment lost 0 bases and the V segment lost 5 bases, leaving 13 bases of the junction unmatched. The CDR3 is 18 residues long. CDR3 loop: CASSLRGTGAPHSYEQYF. Written as DNA, the CDR3 is TGTGCCAGCAGCCTACGCGGGACAGGGGCTCCACACTCCTACGAGCAGTACTTC.

This sequence joins TRBV29-1 and TRBJ1-2; D not resolved. Trimming shortened V by 4 bases and J by 8 bases, and 14 bases separated the two germline ends. CDR1 and CDR2 from the germline V gene are SQVTM and ANQGSEA. The CDR3 extends over 12 amino acids. The CDR3 DNA is TGCAGCGTTGGGAGGTTCACGGAGGGCTACACCTTC. Translated: CSVGRFTEGYTF.

This clone was counted a few times. The CDR3 loop reads CASSASGQGGTEAFF. DNA for the CDR3: TGTGCCAGCAGCGCCTCGGGACAGGGAGGCACTGAAGCTTTCTTT. The rearrangement joins TRBV25-1 to TRBJ1-1; 9 bases match TRBD1. Germline V gene data show CDR1 as MGHDK and CDR2 as SYGVNS. V shed 6 bases, J shed 4 bases, and the junction held 9 bases outside the gene matches. The CDR3 runs to 15 residues.

Written as DNA, the CDR3 is TGTGCCAGCGACAGGGTCCTCGGGGAAAAACTGTTTTTT. Translating it yields CASDRVLGEKLFF. This chain joins TRBV6-1 and TRBJ1-4; TRBD1 aligns across 7 bases. The V and J ends lost 8 bases and 8 bases, in that order; junction bases with no gene match: 8. CDR3 length: 13 residues. Germline V gene sequence: CDR1 MNHNS, CDR2 SASEGT.

This clone has a single count. The same CDR3 arises from other DNA sequences in this sample as well. The chain carries TRBV9 and TRBJ1-3, with a weak D call TRBD1 (5 bases). V lost 4 bases, J lost 0 bases, and 14 bases lay in between. Germline assignment: CDR1 SGDLS and CDR2 YYNGEE. The CDR3 loop spans 16 amino acids. The CDR3 bases are TGTGCCAGCAGCAATTTCAGACAGAGCTCTGGAAACACCATATATTTT. Translating it yields CASSNFRQSSGNTIYF.

The table lists this clone with a count of one. V gene TRBV18 combines with J gene TRBJ2-7; 7 bases are a match to TRBD2. The germline V gene has CDR1 KGHSH and CDR2 LQKENI. The ends lost 3 bases at V and 4 bases at J; junction bases unmatched: 15. CDR3 size: 17 residues. In DNA, the CDR3 is TGTGCCAGCTCACCCCTACCTCCTAGCGGCATTCTGTACGAGCAGTACTTC. Protein: CASSPLPPSGILYEQYF. The variable domain in full, completed from reference TRBV18 and TRBJ2-7, reads NAGVMQNPRHLVRRRGQEARLRCSPMKGHSHVYWYRQLPEEGLKFMVYLQKENIIDESGMPKERFSAEFPKEGPSILRIQQVVRGDSAAYFCASSPLPPSGILYEQYFGPGTRLTVT.

V and J are TRBV27 and TRBJ2-7, with TRBD2 identical over 7 bases. The ends lost 5 bases at V and 6 bases at J; junction bases unmatched: 4. The CDR3 sequence is 12 residues long. Germline V gene sequence: CDR1 MNHEY, CDR2 SMNVEV (reference sequence). DNA for the CDR3: TGTGCCAGCAGTCCCCGCGGGGGCGAGCAGTACTTC. This gives the protein CASSPRGGEQYF.

The chain carries TRBV4-1 and TRBJ2-1, with D perhaps TRBD1 (6 bases). Germline V gene sequence: CDR1 MGHRA, CDR2 YSYEKL. Trimming shortened V by 5 bases and J by 2 bases, and 10 bases separated the two germline ends. The CDR3 is 14 amino acids. The CDR3 spells CASSVGHPYNEQFF. DNA of the CDR3: TGCGCCAGCAGCGTGGGACACCCCTACAATGAGCAGTTCTTC.

The rearrangement uses TRBV2 and TRBJ2-5; TRBD2 matches 8 bases. The germline gives CDR1 SNHLY, CDR2 FYNNEI. Trimming cost V 7 bases and J 4 bases; bases outside gene matches: 14. The CDR3 is 16 amino acids. The CDR3 DNA follows: TGTGCCAGCACCCAGTGGGGAAGCGGGAGTGGAGAGACCCAGTACTTC. This codes for CASTQWGSGSGETQYF. The whole variable domain, filled in from reference TRBV2 and TRBJ2-5, reads EPEVTQTPSHQVTQMGQEVILRCVPISNHLYFYWYRQILGQKVEFLVSFYNNEISEKSEIFDDQFSVERPDGSNFTLKIRSTKLEDSAMYFCASTQWGSGSGETQYFGPGTRLLVL.

The chain recombines TRBV5-6 with TRBJ2-3; 11 bases are a match to TRBD2. CDR3 length: 15 amino acids. Germline CDR1 reads SGHDT; CDR2 reads YYEEEE. J lost 7 bases, V lost 3 bases, and 7 bases had no gene match. CDR3 sequence: CASSSPSGRTHTQYF. DNA of the CDR3: TGTGCCAGCAGCTCACCTAGCGGGAGGACACATACGCAGTATTTT.

The rearrangement links TRBV25-1 to TRBJ2-5; 7 bases are shared with TRBD1. This CDR3 region has 16 residues. Germline assignment: CDR1 MGHDK and CDR2 SYGVNS. V lost 11 bases and J lost 1; bases outside the gene matches: 16. The CDR3 nucleotides read TGTGCCCCAATTACCCCCATAGGGGGCAGCCAAGAGACCCAGTACTTC. As protein: CAPITPIGGSQETQYF.

This clone has a handful of counts. The V gene is TRBV7-2, the J gene TRBJ2-1; perhaps TRBD2 as D (6 bases). Germline CDR1 SGHTA, CDR2 FQGNSA. This CDR3 region has 15 residues. The V and J ends lost 2 bases and 5 bases respectively, with 13 bases between them. The CDR3 nucleotides are TGTGCCAGCAGCTTATCCCGGACTAATAACAATGAGCAGTTCTTC. Its protein product is CASSLSRTNNNEQFF.

The V and J genes are TRBV6-6 and TRBJ1-2, with 12 bases identical to TRBD1. Trimming took 4 bases from V and 8 from J; bases not matched to a gene: 2. Germline lookup yields CDR1 MNHNY and CDR2 SVGAGI (reference sequence). This CDR3 is 13 amino acids long. This CDR3 is CASSWGTGGGYTF. The CDR3 DNA sequence: TGTGCCAGCAGTTGGGGGACAGGGGGCGGCTACACCTTC.

The genes are TRBV6-6 and TRBJ2-1; possibly TRBD1 for D (6 bases). CDR3 size: 12 residues. Per germline, CDR1 MNHNY and CDR2 SVGAGI (reference sequence). V gave up 4 bases and J gave up 12 bases, with 13 bases separating them. The CDR3 sequence is CASSSFGGGQFF. CDR3 DNA: TGTGCCAGCAGTTCCTTTGGGGGCGGGCAGTTCTTC.

The CDR3, as DNA: TGTGCCAGCAGTTTAATCCTGCAGGGGGGTAGGGAGACCCAGTACTTC. It codes for CASSLILQGGRETQYF. V usage is TRBV27 and J usage is TRBJ2-5, with D maybe TRBD1 (7 bases). V was pared by 2 bases and J by 5 bases, with 18 bases between. The CDR3 runs to 16 residues. Per germline, CDR1 MNHEY and CDR2 SMNVEV (reference sequence).

The chain couples TRBV27 to TRBJ2-3; D possibly corresponds to TRBD2 (6 bases). V dropped 3 bases and J dropped 0 bases, with 7 bases sitting between them. Germline V lookup: CDR1 MNHEY, CDR2 SMNVEV (reference sequence). The CDR3 sequence is 14 residues long. In DNA, the CDR3 is TGTGCCAGCAGTTTTGGGACTAGCACAGATACGCAGTATTTT. Translation: CASSFGTSTDTQYF.

The chain links TRBV6-6 to TRBJ2-5, with D possibly TRBD2 on 5 matching bases. The end of the DNA aligns better with TRBJ2-7, so the J call may be wrong. From germline, CDR1 is MNHNY and CDR2 SVGAGI (reference sequence). CDR3 length: 12 residues. In DNA, the CDR3 is TGTGCCAGCAGTTACGAGGGCTACGAGCAGTACTTC. Residues: CASSYEGYEQYF.

This clone was seen a handful of times. This chain connects TRBV5-1 to TRBJ2-2, with D perhaps matching TRBD2 (6 bases). CDR3 length: 16 residues. The germline V and J ends were trimmed by 1 base and 7 bases, with 17 bases remaining between them. Germline V gene sequence: CDR1 SGHRS, CDR2 YFSETQ. This chain's CDR3 is CASSLSRGLSGGELFF. The CDR3 DNA reads TGCGCCAGCAGCTTGTCGCGGGGTCTTTCTGGCGGGGAGCTGTTTTTT.

The chain combines TRBV25-1 with TRBJ1-2, with D perhaps TRBD1 (5 bases). The CDR3 is made up of 13 amino acids. Germline CDR1 and CDR2: MGHDK and SYGVNS. Trimming stripped 8 bases from V and 8 bases from J, with 18 bases between. CDR3 region: CASQGVGPDGYTF. In nucleotides, the CDR3 is TGTGCCAGCCAAGGGGTGGGGCCGGACGGCTACACCTTC.

This sequence joins TRBV7-8 and TRBJ1-1; D remains ambiguous. CDR1 is SGHVS, CDR2 FQNEAQ, per germline. The germline V and J ends were trimmed by 2 bases and 1 base, with 20 bases remaining between them. The CDR3 is 18 amino acids. The CDR3 DNA reads as TGTGCCAGCAGCTTACGGAGGCGGCCAGAAGGAACGAACACTGAAGCTTTCTTT. It is translated as CASSLRRRPEGTNTEAFF.